The clone carrying this T cell receptor (beta chain) has a count of ten or more. The antigen remains unidentified. The data were taken from a study of T-cell memory formation after mild COVID-19. The study, taken as a whole, reports: CM and EM subsets held most contracting CD4+ clones; EMRA held CD8+ ones. Pre-infection memory carried some responding clones, suggesting that cross-reactive memory joined.

TCRdb called the 5' RACE reads again in MiXCR, with one record for every CDR3 protein. The data contain a few hundred thousand distinct CDR3 sequences, about 16% of them singletons. The sample was PBMCs or a T cell subset sorted from them (not recorded which). The sequence was obtained from a man aged 18 to 30 who had mild COVID-19 (a few samples of this study predate the infection). Cell type and time point are not known.

The CDR3 loop is CATNGGALSDTQYF. The CDR3 nucleotides read TGTGCCACAAATGGGGGGGCCTTGTCAGATACGCAGTATTTT. V gene TRBV11-2 combines with J gene TRBJ2-3, with TRBD2 as a possible D gene (7 bases). Germline CDR1 SGHAT, CDR2 FQNNGV. The CDR3 sequence is 14 residues long. V was clipped by 10 bases and J by 4 bases, with 18 bases between them.